This T cell receptor beta chain stems from a study of low-dose radiotherapy and immunotherapy resistance in tumors. The overall study: Cohort 2's total reached 13 Gy over 26 weeks, at 1 Gy per fraction every two weeks. Intravenous administration to patients comprised nivolumab at 240 mg every two weeks and ipilimumab at 1 mg/kg every six weeks.

From germline, CDR1 is GTSNPN and CDR2 SVGIG (reference sequence). CDR3 length: 13 amino acids. Trimming shortened V by 0 bases and J by 4 bases, and 9 bases separated the two germline ends. This clonotype occurred many times. Noted time point: after trial treatment. Specified treatment: LDRT plus nivolumab, ipilimumab, low-dose cyclophosphamide and aspirin (RACIN trial). TRAV and TRBV primers primed cDNA for both TCRalpha and TCRbeta. With a constant-region primer and a V-primer adapter, TCRs were subjected to around 18 PCR cycles of amplification. TCRdb reprocessed the reads via MiXCR and lists one record per CDR3 protein. This table holds about 39,000 distinct CDR3 sequences, around 20% found once.

This TCR came from a female donor with ovarian cancer. Sequenced here: PBMCs, sampled after low-dose radiotherapy plus immunotherapy. This chain joins TRBV30 and TRBJ1-1; no definite D call. CDR3 sequence: CAWSVRPGTEAFF. The CDR3 nucleotides are TGTGCCTGGAGTGTACGACCGGGCACTGAAGCTTTCTTT.